The rows below give T cell receptor beta chains drawn from one sample of a study of blood T cell repertoires in COVID-19. This table comes from immunoSEQ multiplex PCR, and its TCRdb copy is limited to in-frame clones, with some not included. Here the sample spans about 670,000 clones, 85% to 90% being singletons. Sequences were obtained from peripheral blood. Every receptor here comes from a woman aged 18-29 years with acute or convalescent COVID-19. Both conserved end residues are part of each CDR3. A D gene is named only where the DNA matches it firmly. The size field is filled for only some rows; it gives once, few, many or a size class.

v_call: TRBV10-2
d_call: .
clone_size: .
j_call: TRBJ2-7
cdr3_nt: TGCGCCACCCGGGAAGCCTTCTCCGAGCAGTACTTC
cdr3_aa: CATREAFSEQYF

v_call: TRBV19
d_call: .
clone_size: .
j_call: TRBJ2-2
cdr3_nt: TGTGCCAGCGCAGGGGACACCGGGGAGCTGTTTTTT
cdr3_aa: CASAGDTGELFF

v_call: TRBV6-5
d_call: TRBD1
clone_size: .
j_call: TRBJ2-5
cdr3_nt: TGTGCCAGCAGTAGGACAGGGGGGCGAGAGACCCAGTACTTC
cdr3_aa: CASSRTGGRETQYF

v_call: TRBV4-1
d_call: TRBD2
clone_size: .
j_call: TRBJ2-5
cdr3_nt: TGCGCCAGCAGCCAAGTCGGACTAGCCAGTGAGACCCAGTACTTC
cdr3_aa: CASSQVGLASETQYF

v_call: TRBV9
d_call: TRBD2
clone_size: once
j_call: TRBJ2-7
cdr3_nt: TGTGCCAGCAGCATCGCGGGGGGGCCCACCTACGAGCAGTACTTC
cdr3_aa: CASSIAGGPTYEQYF

v_call: TRBV13
d_call: TRBD1
clone_size: .
j_call: TRBJ1-1
cdr3_nt: TGTGCCAGCAGCTCCACATATACAGGGGGGGGCACTGAAGCTTTCTTT
cdr3_aa: CASSSTYTGGGTEAFF

v_call: TRBV5-1
d_call: TRBD1
clone_size: .
j_call: TRBJ1-1
cdr3_nt: TGCGCCAGCAGCCCGCAGGGGGCGCGGAAAAACACTGAAGCTTTCTTT
cdr3_aa: CASSPQGARKNTEAFF

v_call: TRBV4-2
d_call: .
clone_size: .
j_call: TRBJ1-2
cdr3_nt: TGTGCCAGCAGCCAATTAGACGGCCTTGACTCTTATGGCTACACCTTC
cdr3_aa: CASSQLDGLDSYGYTF

v_call: TRBV9
d_call: .
clone_size: .
j_call: TRBJ1-1
cdr3_nt: TGTGCCAGCAGCCCCGGAGAGGGAGAGGCTTTCTTT
cdr3_aa: CASSPGEGEAFF

v_call: TRBV7-2
d_call: TRBD1
clone_size: .
j_call: TRBJ1-5
cdr3_nt: TGTGCCAGCAGCTTGGACAGGGGCAATCAGCCCCAGCATTTT
cdr3_aa: CASSLDRGNQPQHF

v_call: TRBV21-1
d_call: .
clone_size: .
j_call: TRBJ1-6
cdr3_nt: TGTGCCAGCAGCAAAGGAGGGACAGGGAAGGATTCACCCCTCCACTTT
cdr3_aa: CASSKGGTGKDSPLHF

v_call: TRBV1
d_call: .
clone_size: .
j_call: TRBJ2-1
cdr3_nt: .
cdr3_aa: CTSSQEPVAGGTNPDDEQFF

v_call: TRBV28
d_call: TRBD1
clone_size: .
j_call: TRBJ1-5
cdr3_nt: TGTGCCAGCAGTTTGTCTAGGGGACAGGTGAATCAGCCCCAGCATTTT
cdr3_aa: CASSLSRGQVNQPQHF

v_call: TRBV9
d_call: TRBD1
clone_size: .
j_call: TRBJ1-4
cdr3_nt: TGTGCCAGCAGCGCCGGGACAGGGGGAAAACTGTTTTTT
cdr3_aa: CASSAGTGGKLFF

v_call: TRBV9
d_call: .
clone_size: .
j_call: TRBJ1-1
cdr3_nt: TGTGCCAGCAGCCCCACGGGGGGCACTGAAGCTTTCTTT
cdr3_aa: CASSPTGGTEAFF

v_call: TRBV23-1
d_call: .
clone_size: .
j_call: TRBJ1-1
cdr3_nt: TGCGCCAGCAGTCATGGGACACCGGCACGGGCGGCTTTCTTT
cdr3_aa: CASSHGTPARAAFF

v_call: TRBV7-3
d_call: TRBD2
clone_size: .
j_call: TRBJ2-5
cdr3_nt: TGTGCCAGCAGCTCCCTGGGGGGGATCCAAGAGACCCAGTACTTC
cdr3_aa: CASSSLGGIQETQYF

v_call: TRBV5-5
d_call: .
clone_size: once
j_call: TRBJ1-1
cdr3_nt: TGTGCCAGCAGCTTGGGGGCGGGAGGGGATAGGACTGAAGCTTTCTTT
cdr3_aa: CASSLGAGGDRTEAFF

v_call: TRBV18
d_call: .
clone_size: .
j_call: TRBJ1-4
cdr3_nt: TGTGCCAGCTCACCACCCAGCGAAGCAGGGGAAAAACTGTTTTTT
cdr3_aa: CASSPPSEAGEKLFF

v_call: TRBV6-5
d_call: TRBD1
clone_size: .
j_call: TRBJ1-6
cdr3_nt: TGTGCCAGCAGTTACGGGGACAGGGGAAATTCACCCCTCCACTTT
cdr3_aa: CASSYGDRGNSPLHF

v_call: TRBV27
d_call: .
clone_size: .
j_call: TRBJ1-6
cdr3_nt: TGTGCCAGCAGCTCCCCGACAGGTACTAGATCACCCCTCCACTTT
cdr3_aa: CASSSPTGTRSPLHF

v_call: TRBV10-3
d_call: TRBD2
clone_size: .
j_call: TRBJ2-7
cdr3_nt: TGTGCCATCAGTGTGACTAGCGGGGGGGCCTACCGAGAGCAGTACTTC
cdr3_aa: CAISVTSGGAYREQYF

v_call: TRBV29-1
d_call: TRBD1
clone_size: few
j_call: TRBJ1-1
cdr3_nt: TGCAGCGTTGAAAGACAGGGAAACACTGAAGCTTTCTTT
cdr3_aa: CSVERQGNTEAFF

v_call: TRBV7-9
d_call: .
clone_size: .
j_call: TRBJ1-2
cdr3_nt: TGTGCCAGCAGCTTCGGGTTCGACAGTACGTATGGCTACACCTTC
cdr3_aa: CASSFGFDSTYGYTF

v_call: TRBV27
d_call: TRBD1
clone_size: once
j_call: TRBJ2-7
cdr3_nt: TGTGCCAGCAGCGTGGGACAGGGATCCTACGAGCAGTACTTC
cdr3_aa: CASSVGQGSYEQYF

v_call: TRBV11-2
d_call: .
clone_size: .
j_call: TRBJ2-5
cdr3_nt: TGTGCCAGCAGCAGCACGGAGACCCAGTACTTC
cdr3_aa: CASSSTETQYF

v_call: TRBV3-1/TRBV3-2
d_call: .
clone_size: .
j_call: TRBJ1-1
cdr3_nt: TGTGCCAGCAGCCTCTCCAGGGGTTGGACTGAAGCTTTCTTT
cdr3_aa: CASSLSRGWTEAFF

v_call: TRBV19
d_call: TRBD1
clone_size: .
j_call: TRBJ1-1
cdr3_nt: TGTGCCAGTACCCCCGGACAGGGAGAAGAAGCTTTCTTT
cdr3_aa: CASTPGQGEEAFF

v_call: TRBV18
d_call: .
clone_size: .
j_call: TRBJ2-7
cdr3_nt: TGTGCCAGCTCACCACCGTTCGGGGGCGAGCAGTACTTC
cdr3_aa: CASSPPFGGEQYF

v_call: TRBV6-1
d_call: .
clone_size: .
j_call: TRBJ1-4
cdr3_nt: TGTGCCAGCAGTGAATTGGGTGGGGGGGGAGAAAAACTGTTTTTT
cdr3_aa: CASSELGGGGEKLFF

v_call: TRBV27
d_call: .
clone_size: .
j_call: TRBJ1-5
cdr3_nt: TGTGCCAGCAGTTTAGTCCCAAGCAATCAGCCCCAGCATTTT
cdr3_aa: CASSLVPSNQPQHF

v_call: TRBV5-6
d_call: .
clone_size: few
j_call: TRBJ1-5
cdr3_nt: TGTGCCAGCAGCTCATTCAGGGGTGGGAATCAGCCCCAGCATTTT
cdr3_aa: CASSSFRGGNQPQHF

v_call: TRBV11-2
d_call: .
clone_size: .
j_call: TRBJ1-5
cdr3_nt: TGTGCCAGCAGCCTTGGAGACGGCCAGGGGCCCCAGCATTTT
cdr3_aa: CASSLGDGQGPQHF

v_call: TRBV19
d_call: TRBD1
clone_size: .
j_call: TRBJ1-2
cdr3_nt: TGTGCCAGTAGTCGCGGGACAGGGGCTTACTATGGCTACACCTTC
cdr3_aa: CASSRGTGAYYGYTF

v_call: TRBV6-6
d_call: .
clone_size: .
j_call: TRBJ1-1
cdr3_nt: TGTGCCGGCCAAGTAGGAGTGGGGAACACTGAAGCTTTCTTT
cdr3_aa: CAGQVGVGNTEAFF

v_call: TRBV24-1
d_call: TRBD1
clone_size: .
j_call: TRBJ2-1
cdr3_nt: TGTGCCACCAGTGATTCGGACCCACAGGGGTGGCGCGGGTACAATGAGCAGTTCTTC
cdr3_aa: CATSDSDPQGWRGYNEQFF

v_call: TRBV24-1
d_call: .
clone_size: .
j_call: TRBJ2-2
cdr3_nt: TGTGCCACCAGTGAGGCGGGGGCGGACACCGGGGAGCTGTTTTTT
cdr3_aa: CATSEAGADTGELFF

v_call: TRBV9
d_call: TRBD1
clone_size: .
j_call: TRBJ1-5
cdr3_nt: TGTGCCAGCAGTGGGGGGACAGGCGGGGGACAGCCCCAGCATTTT
cdr3_aa: CASSGGTGGGQPQHF

v_call: TRBV11-2
d_call: TRBD1
clone_size: once
j_call: TRBJ2-1
cdr3_nt: TGTGCCAGCAGCCTTCGGACAGGTAGTACCTACAATGAGCAGTTCTTC
cdr3_aa: CASSLRTGSTYNEQFF

v_call: TRBV7-2
d_call: TRBD2
clone_size: .
j_call: TRBJ2-1
cdr3_nt: TGTGCCAGCAGCTTAGACCGCGGGGGGGCCAATGAGCAGTTCTTC
cdr3_aa: CASSLDRGGANEQFF

v_call: TRBV15
d_call: TRBD1
clone_size: .
j_call: TRBJ2-3
cdr3_nt: TGTGCCACCAGCCTGGACAGGGAGTTTGCAGATACGCAGTATTTT
cdr3_aa: CATSLDREFADTQYF

v_call: TRBV5-1
d_call: .
clone_size: .
j_call: TRBJ2-1
cdr3_nt: TGCGCCAGCAGCTTCGGAGGGTCTGAGCAGTTCTTC
cdr3_aa: CASSFGGSEQFF

v_call: TRBV12-3/TRBV12-4
d_call: .
clone_size: .
j_call: TRBJ2-3
cdr3_nt: TGTGCCAGCAGCCCGACTAGCACAGATACGCAGTATTTT
cdr3_aa: CASSPTSTDTQYF

v_call: TRBV7-2
d_call: .
clone_size: .
j_call: TRBJ2-1
cdr3_nt: TGTGCCAGCAGCTTAGTATCAAACCACGGGAATGAGCAGTTCTTC
cdr3_aa: CASSLVSNHGNEQFF

v_call: TRBV5-1
d_call: .
clone_size: .
j_call: TRBJ1-2
cdr3_nt: TGCGCCAGCAGCTTGGTAGACTTTGATGGCTACACCTTC
cdr3_aa: CASSLVDFDGYTF

v_call: TRBV23-1
d_call: .
clone_size: .
j_call: TRBJ1-2
cdr3_nt: TGCGCCAGCAGTTCCCCCAGGGCAGCGCCCTATGGCTACACCTTC
cdr3_aa: CASSSPRAAPYGYTF

v_call: TRBV7-9
d_call: TRBD1
clone_size: .
j_call: TRBJ1-6
cdr3_nt: TGTGCCAGCAGTCAAGACAGGGAGGCCCCCCCCCTCCACTTT
cdr3_aa: CASSQDREAPPLHF

v_call: TRBV29-1
d_call: .
clone_size: .
j_call: TRBJ1-1
cdr3_nt: TGCAGCGTTGAATCGTACACTGAAGCTTTCTTT
cdr3_aa: CSVESYTEAFF

v_call: TRBV28
d_call: .
clone_size: .
j_call: TRBJ1-1
cdr3_nt: TGTGCCAGCAGTTTAGCGGGGTTCCCAGAAGCTTTCTTT
cdr3_aa: CASSLAGFPEAFF

v_call: TRBV19
d_call: .
clone_size: .
j_call: TRBJ1-3
cdr3_nt: TGTGCCAGTAGCCAGACAATCGACGGAAACACCATATATTTT
cdr3_aa: CASSQTIDGNTIYF